Below, 6 T cell receptor beta chains from the same sample are listed, as sequenced in a study of Ad26.COV2.S vaccination and SARS-CoV-2 variants. Here immunoSEQ multiplex PCR was the method, and the copy in TCRdb shows in-frame clones only, minus some. Among 150,000 to 200,000 clones listed, roughly 87% were seen once. The starting material was peripheral blood, obtained after recovery from COVID-19. All receptors come from a human donor who had recovered from COVID-19.

This chain joins TRBV6-5 and TRBJ2-1; D gene uncertain. Per germline, CDR1 MNHEY and CDR2 SVGAGI. V was clipped by 6 bases and J by 0 bases, with 6 bases between them. The CDR3 consists of 13 residues. This chain's CDR3 is CASSFYSYNEQFF. The CDR3 nucleotides are TGTGCCAGCAGCTTCTACTCCTACAATGAGCAGTTCTTC.

The V gene is TRBV7-9, the J gene TRBJ2-4, with D perhaps matching TRBD2 (6 bases). This CDR3 contains 13 residues. Trimming pared 5 bases from V and 8 bases from J, leaving 13 bases between. Germline V CDR1 and CDR2: SEHNR, FQNEAQ (reference sequence). The CDR3 is CASSVRDIDIQYF. The CDR3 bases are TGTGCCAGCAGCGTGCGGGATATAGACATTCAGTACTTC. The entire variable domain, with the rest obtained from reference TRBV7-9 and TRBJ2-4, is as follows: DTGVSQNPRHKITKRGQNVTFRCDPISEHNRLYWYRQTLGQGPEFLTYFQNEAQLEKSRLLSDRFSAERPKGSFSTLEIQRTEQGDSAMYLCASSVRDIDIQYFGAGTRLSVL.

V gene TRBV9 combines with J gene TRBJ2-1; D possibly matches TRBD1 or TRBD2 (6 bases each). Germline V gives CDR1 SGDLS, CDR2 YYNGEE. The V and J ends lost 3 bases and 1 base respectively, with 20 bases between them. CDR3 size: 18 residues. The CDR3: CASSDAAGGAYSYNEQFF. CDR3 coding DNA: TGTGCCAGCAGCGATGCTGCCGGGGGCGCTTATTCCTACAATGAGCAGTTCTTC.

The genes are TRBV27 and TRBJ2-6; D gene uncertain. This CDR3 comprises 15 residues. The germline V and J ends were trimmed by 5 bases and 2 bases, with 10 bases remaining between them. From germline, CDR1 is MNHEY and CDR2 SMNVEV (reference sequence). The DNA of the CDR3 is TGTGCCAGCAGTGAGATGTTGGCTGGGGCCAACGTCCTGACTTTC. Encoded protein: CASSEMLAGANVLTF.

The chain carries TRBV3-1 (or the pseudogene TRBV3-2) and TRBJ1-2; D is undetermined. The CDR3 consists of 14 residues. Per the germline V gene, CDR1 is LGHDT and CDR2 is YNNKEL (reference sequence). With 0 bases removed from V and 2 bases from J, the gap between germline ends came to 7 bases. CDR3: CASSQDLMNYGYTF. The CDR3 bases are TGTGCCAGCAGCCAAGATCTGATGAACTATGGCTACACCTTC.

V gene TRBV2 combines with J gene TRBJ1-5; D gene ambiguous. This CDR3 comprises 15 residues. Trimming left V 5 bases short and J 5 bases short, with 16 bases between. The germline V gene encodes CDR1 SNHLY and CDR2 FYNNEI. The CDR3 nucleotides read TGTGCCAGCAGTAGGGAGGCCCTCACCTATCAGCCCCAGCATTTT. Its translation: CASSREALTYQPQHF.